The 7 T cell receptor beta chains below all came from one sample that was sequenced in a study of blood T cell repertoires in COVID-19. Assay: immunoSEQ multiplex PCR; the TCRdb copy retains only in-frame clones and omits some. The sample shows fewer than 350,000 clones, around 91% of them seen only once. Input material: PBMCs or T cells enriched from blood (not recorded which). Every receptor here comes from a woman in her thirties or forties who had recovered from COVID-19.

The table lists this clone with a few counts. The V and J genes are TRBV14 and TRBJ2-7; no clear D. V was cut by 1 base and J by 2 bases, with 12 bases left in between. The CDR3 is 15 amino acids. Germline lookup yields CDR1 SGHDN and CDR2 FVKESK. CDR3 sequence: CASSQGLGLAYEQYF. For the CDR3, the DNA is TGTGCCAGCAGCCAAGGTCTCGGGTTGGCCTACGAGCAGTACTTC.

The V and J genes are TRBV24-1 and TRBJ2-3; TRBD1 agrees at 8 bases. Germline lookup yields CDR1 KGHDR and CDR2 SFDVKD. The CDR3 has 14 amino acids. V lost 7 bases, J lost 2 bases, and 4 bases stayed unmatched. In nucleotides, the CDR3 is TGTGCCACCAGCAGACAGGGGTTCACAGATACGCAGTATTTT. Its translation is CATSRQGFTDTQYF.

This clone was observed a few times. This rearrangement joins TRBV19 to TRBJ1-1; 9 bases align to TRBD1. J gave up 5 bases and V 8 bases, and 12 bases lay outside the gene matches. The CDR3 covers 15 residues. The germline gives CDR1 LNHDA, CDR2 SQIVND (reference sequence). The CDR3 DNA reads TGTGCCAGTCTCCCGATACGGACAGGGGTGACTGAAGCTTTCTTT. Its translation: CASLPIRTGVTEAFF.

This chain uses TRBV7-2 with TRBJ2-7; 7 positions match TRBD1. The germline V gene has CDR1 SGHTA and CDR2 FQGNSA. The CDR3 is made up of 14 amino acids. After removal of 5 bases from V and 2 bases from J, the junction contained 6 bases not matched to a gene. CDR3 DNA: TGTGCCAGCAGCCAAGACAGGGTTACCTACGAGCAGTACTTC. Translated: CASSQDRVTYEQYF.

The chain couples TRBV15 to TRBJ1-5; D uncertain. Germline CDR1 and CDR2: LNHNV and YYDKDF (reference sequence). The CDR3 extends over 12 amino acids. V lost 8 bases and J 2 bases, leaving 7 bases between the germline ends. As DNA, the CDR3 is TGTGCCACCGAGGATGGCAATCAGCCCCAGCATTTT. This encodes CATEDGNQPQHF.

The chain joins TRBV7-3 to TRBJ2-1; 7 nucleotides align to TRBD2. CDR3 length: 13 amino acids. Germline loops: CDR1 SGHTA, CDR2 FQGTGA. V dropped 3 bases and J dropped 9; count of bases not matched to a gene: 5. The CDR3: CASSLTSFVEQFF. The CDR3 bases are TGTGCCAGCAGCTTGACTAGCTTTGTTGAGCAGTTCTTC.

The CDR3 spells CASSLDRGGYNEQFF. The CDR3 nucleotides read TGTGCCAGCAGCTTAGATCGGGGGGGGTACAATGAGCAGTTCTTC. The gene calls are TRBV11-1 and TRBJ2-1; TRBD2 matches at 8 bases. Looked up from germline, CDR1 is SGHAT and CDR2 is FQDESV (reference sequence). This CDR3 spans 15 amino acids. V was clipped by 1 base and J by 4 bases; unmatched bases: 3.